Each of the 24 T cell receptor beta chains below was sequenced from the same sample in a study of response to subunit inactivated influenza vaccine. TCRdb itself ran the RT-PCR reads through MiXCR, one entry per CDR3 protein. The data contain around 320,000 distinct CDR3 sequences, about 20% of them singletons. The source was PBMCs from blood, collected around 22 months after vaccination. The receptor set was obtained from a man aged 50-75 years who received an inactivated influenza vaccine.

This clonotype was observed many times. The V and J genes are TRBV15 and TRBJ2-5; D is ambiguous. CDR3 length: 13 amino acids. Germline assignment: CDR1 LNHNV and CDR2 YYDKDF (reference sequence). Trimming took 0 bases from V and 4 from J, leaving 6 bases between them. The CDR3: CATSRDPPETQYF. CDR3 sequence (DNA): TGTGCCACCAGCAGAGATCCCCCAGAGACCCAGTACTTC. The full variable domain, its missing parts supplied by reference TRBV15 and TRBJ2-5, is DAMVIQNPRYQVTQFGKPVTLSCSQTLNHNVMYWYQQKSSQAPKLLFHYYDKDFNNEADTPDNFQSRRPNTSFCFLDIRSPGLGDTAMYLCATSRDPPETQYFGPGTRLLVL.

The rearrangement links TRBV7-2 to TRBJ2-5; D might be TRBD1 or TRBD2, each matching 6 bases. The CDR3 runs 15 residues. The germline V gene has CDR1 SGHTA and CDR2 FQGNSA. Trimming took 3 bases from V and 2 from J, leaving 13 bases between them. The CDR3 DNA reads TGTGCCAGCAGCTTCCCGGGGGCTGTACAAGAGACCCAGTACTTC. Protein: CASSFPGAVQETQYF.

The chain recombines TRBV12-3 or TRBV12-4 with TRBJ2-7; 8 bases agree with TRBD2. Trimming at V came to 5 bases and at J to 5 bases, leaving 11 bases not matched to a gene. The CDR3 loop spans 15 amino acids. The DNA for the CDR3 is TGTGCCAGCAGTCCCCGGCGAAGCGGGAGCCACGAGCAGTACTTC. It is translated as CASSPRRSGSHEQYF.

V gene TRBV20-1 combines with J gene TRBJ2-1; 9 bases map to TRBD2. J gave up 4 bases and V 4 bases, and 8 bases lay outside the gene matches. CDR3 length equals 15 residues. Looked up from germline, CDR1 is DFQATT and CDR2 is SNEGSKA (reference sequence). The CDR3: CSAKPTSGQYNEQFF. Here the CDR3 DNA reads TGCAGTGCTAAACCGACTAGCGGACAATACAATGAGCAGTTCTTC.

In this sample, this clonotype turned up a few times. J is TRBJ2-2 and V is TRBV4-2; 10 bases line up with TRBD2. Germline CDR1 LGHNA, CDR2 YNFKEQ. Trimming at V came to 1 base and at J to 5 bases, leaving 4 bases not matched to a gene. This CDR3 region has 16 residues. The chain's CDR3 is CASSQATTSGTGELFF. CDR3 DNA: TGTGCCAGCAGCCAAGCGACGACTAGCGGGACCGGGGAGCTGTTTTTT.

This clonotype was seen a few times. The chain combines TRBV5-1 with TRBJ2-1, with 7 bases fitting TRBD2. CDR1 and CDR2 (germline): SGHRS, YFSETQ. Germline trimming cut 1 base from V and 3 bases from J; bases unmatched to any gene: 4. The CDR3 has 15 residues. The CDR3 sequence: CASSLPSGNYNEQFF. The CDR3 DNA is TGCGCCAGCAGCTTGCCGAGCGGGAACTACAATGAGCAGTTCTTC.

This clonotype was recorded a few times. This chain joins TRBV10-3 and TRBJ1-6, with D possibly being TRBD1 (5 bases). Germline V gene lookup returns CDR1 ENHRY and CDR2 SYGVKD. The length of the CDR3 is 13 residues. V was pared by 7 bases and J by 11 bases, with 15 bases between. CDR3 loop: CAITPREGAPLHF. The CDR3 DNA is TGTGCCATCACTCCCAGGGAAGGTGCACCCCTCCACTTT.

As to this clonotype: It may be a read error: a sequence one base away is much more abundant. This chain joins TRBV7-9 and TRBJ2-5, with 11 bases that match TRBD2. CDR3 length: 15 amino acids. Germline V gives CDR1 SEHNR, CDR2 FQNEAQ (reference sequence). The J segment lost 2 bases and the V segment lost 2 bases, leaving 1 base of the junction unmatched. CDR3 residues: CASSLTSGGQETQYF. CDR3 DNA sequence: TGTGCCAGCAGCTTAACTAGCGGGGGACAAGAGACCCAGTACTTC.

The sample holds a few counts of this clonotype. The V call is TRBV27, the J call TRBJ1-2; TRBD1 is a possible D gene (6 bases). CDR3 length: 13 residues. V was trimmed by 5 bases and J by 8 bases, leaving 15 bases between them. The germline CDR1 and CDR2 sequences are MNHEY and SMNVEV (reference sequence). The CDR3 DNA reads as TGTGCCAGCAGTCCCTCCGGGGGCGGAGGCTACACCTTC. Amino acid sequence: CASSPSGGGGYTF.

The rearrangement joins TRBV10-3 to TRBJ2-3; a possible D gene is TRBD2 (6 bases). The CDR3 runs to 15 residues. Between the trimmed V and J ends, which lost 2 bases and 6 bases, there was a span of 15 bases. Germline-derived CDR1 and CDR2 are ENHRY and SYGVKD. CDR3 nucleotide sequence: TGTGCCATCAGTGAGCGGGGAGGAGTCTCGGATACGCAGTATTTT. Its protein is CAISERGGVSDTQYF.

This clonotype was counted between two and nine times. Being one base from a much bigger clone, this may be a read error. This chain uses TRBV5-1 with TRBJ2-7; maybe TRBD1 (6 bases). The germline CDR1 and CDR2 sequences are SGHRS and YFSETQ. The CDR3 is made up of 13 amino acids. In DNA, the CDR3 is TGCGCCAGCAGGATGGACAGCCCGTACGAGGAGTACTTC. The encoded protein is CASRMDSPYEEYF.

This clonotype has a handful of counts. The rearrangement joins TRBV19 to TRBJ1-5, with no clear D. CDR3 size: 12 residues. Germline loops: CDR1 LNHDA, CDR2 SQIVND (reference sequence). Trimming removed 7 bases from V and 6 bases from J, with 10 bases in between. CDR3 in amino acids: CASTKLGQPQHF. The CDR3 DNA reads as TGTGCCAGTACCAAGCTAGGTCAGCCCCAGCATTTT.

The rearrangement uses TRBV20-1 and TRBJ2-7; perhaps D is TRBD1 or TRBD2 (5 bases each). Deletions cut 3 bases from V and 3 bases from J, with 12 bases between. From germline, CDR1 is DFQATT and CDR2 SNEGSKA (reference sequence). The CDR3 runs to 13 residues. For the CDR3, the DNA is TGCAGTGCTAGCCGGGACGCCCGCTACGAGCAGTACTTC. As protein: CSASRDARYEQYF.

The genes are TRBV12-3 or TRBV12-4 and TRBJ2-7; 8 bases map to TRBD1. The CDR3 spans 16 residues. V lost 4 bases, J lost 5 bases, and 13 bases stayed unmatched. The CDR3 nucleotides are TGTGCCAGCAGTTACCTCCCTGGCAGGGGGCCTAACGAGCAGTACTTC. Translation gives CASSYLPGRGPNEQYF.

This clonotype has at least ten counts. In DNA form, the CDR3 reads TGTGCCAGCAGCAGGGGGGGAGGGAAGACTGAAGCTTTCTTT. This gives the protein CASSRGGGKTEAFF. The chain uses TRBV12-3 or TRBV12-4 and TRBJ1-1; 7 positions agree with TRBD1. J lost 5 bases, V lost 6 bases, and 9 bases had no gene match. There are 14 residues in the CDR3.

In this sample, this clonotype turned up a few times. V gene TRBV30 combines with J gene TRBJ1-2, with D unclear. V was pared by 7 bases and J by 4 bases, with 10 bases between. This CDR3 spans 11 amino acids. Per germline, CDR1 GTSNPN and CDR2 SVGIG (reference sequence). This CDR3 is CAFWGSYGYTF. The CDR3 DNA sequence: TGTGCCTTCTGGGGATCCTATGGCTACACCTTC.

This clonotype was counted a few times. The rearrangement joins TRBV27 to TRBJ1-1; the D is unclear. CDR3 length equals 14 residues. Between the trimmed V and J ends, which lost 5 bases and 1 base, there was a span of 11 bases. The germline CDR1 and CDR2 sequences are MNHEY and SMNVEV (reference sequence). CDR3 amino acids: CASSGRPGNTEAFF. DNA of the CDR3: TGTGCCAGCAGTGGTAGACCCGGGAACACTGAAGCTTTCTTT.

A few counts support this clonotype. As DNA, the CDR3 is TGTGCCAGCTGGCGGGGGTCTGGAAACACCATATATTTT. This codes for CASWRGSGNTIYF. The rearrangement uses TRBV5-6 and TRBJ1-3; tentatively, D is TRBD1 (5 bases). CDR1 is SGHDT, CDR2 YYEEEE, per germline. There are 13 residues in the CDR3. Trimming took off 7 bases at V and 1 base at J, with 9 bases between the two ends.

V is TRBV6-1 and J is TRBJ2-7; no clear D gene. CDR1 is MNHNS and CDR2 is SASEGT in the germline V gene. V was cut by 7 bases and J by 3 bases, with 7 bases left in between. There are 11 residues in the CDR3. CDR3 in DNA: TGTGCCAGCACCTCCTACTACGAGCAGTACTTC. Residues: CASTSYYEQYF.

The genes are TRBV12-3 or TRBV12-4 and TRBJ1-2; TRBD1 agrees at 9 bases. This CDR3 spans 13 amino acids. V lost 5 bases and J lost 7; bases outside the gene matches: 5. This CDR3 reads CASSHTGGPGYTF. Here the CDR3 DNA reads TGTGCCAGCAGTCATACAGGGGGCCCTGGCTACACCTTC.

This CDR3 reads CASSVGGLTEQFF. The CDR3 nucleotides read TGTGCCAGCAGTGTGGGAGGGTTGACTGAGCAGTTCTTC. The chain joins TRBV6-4 to TRBJ2-1; 7 nucleotides match TRBD2. The CDR3 length is 13 residues. Germline V CDR1 and CDR2: MRHNA, SNTAGT. With V trimmed by 4 bases and J by 9 bases, 6 bases remained unmatched.

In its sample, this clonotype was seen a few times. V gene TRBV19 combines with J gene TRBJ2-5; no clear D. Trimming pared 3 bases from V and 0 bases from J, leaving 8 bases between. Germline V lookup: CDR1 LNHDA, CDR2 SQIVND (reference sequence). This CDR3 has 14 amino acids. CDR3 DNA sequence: TGTGCCAGTAGTATTTTTGGGAACCAAGAGACCCAGTACTTC. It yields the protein CASSIFGNQETQYF.

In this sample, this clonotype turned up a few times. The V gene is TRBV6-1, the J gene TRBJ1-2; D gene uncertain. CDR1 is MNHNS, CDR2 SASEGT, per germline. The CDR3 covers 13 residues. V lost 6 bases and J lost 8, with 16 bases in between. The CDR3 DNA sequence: TGTGCCAGCAGCCCCGAGGAAGGCGGAGGCTACACCTTC. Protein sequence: CASSPEEGGGYTF.

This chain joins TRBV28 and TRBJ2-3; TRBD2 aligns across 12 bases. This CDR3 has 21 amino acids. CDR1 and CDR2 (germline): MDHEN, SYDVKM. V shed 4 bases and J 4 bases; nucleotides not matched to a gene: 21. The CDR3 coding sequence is TGTGCCAGCAGTTACCCTGTTTGGGTACTAGCGGGGGGCCCCTGGTCAGATACGCAGTATTTT. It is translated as CASSYPVWVLAGGPWSDTQYF.